This note documents a single T cell receptor (beta chain) sequence. The antigen remains unidentified. This sample was taken from a study of T cell responses to AZD1222 COVID-19 vaccine. Study details: Samples with a second dose at about 4 or about 12 weeks were pooled together.

Study observations and caveats: Mostly white British, mostly female donors; authors suggested clonal diversity may be underestimated. No day 14 peak samples; only post-peak repertoires were characterized. CD4 TCRs linked to vaccination spanned spike, dominating at 160-218 and 743-854.

Some clones are missing from TCRdb's copy, which holds only in-frame ones; the method was immunoSEQ multiplex PCR. The sample contains around 69,000 clones, nearly 90% of which appear only once. V lost 6 bases, J lost 5 bases, and 8 bases lay in between. The CDR3 loop spans 13 amino acids. The germline V gene has CDR1 MNHEY and CDR2 SVGAGI. The chain is built from TRBV6-5 and TRBJ1-6; D not resolved. Sample: peripheral blood, taken on day 0 of AZD1222 vaccination. The TCR originated in an adult in good health. DNA for the CDR3: TGTGCCAGCAGGGGGTGGGATAATTCACCCCTCCACTTT. As protein: CASRGWDNSPLHF.